This T cell receptor beta chain came from a study of blood T cell repertoires in COVID-19. Per the original methods: Reference gene primer amplification gave nucleated cell count estimates. TCRdb's copy holds only in-frame clones and misses some; the assay was immunoSEQ multiplex PCR. V, J and clone size were drawn from that table, and D and trimming were deduced from the DNA. The sample lists 150,000 to 200,000 clones, 84% occurring once. V was trimmed by 3 bases and J by 1 base, leaving 7 bases between them. This CDR3 has 13 residues. CDR1 and CDR2 from the germline V gene are SGDLS and YYNGEE. As to this clone: This sample includes further DNA sequences coding for the same CDR3.

This receptor was identified in a woman aged 30 to 39 who had been exposed to COVID-19. The sequenced sample consisted of PBMCs or T cells enriched from blood (not recorded which). The rearrangement uses TRBV9 and TRBJ1-1; no clear D gene. The CDR3 DNA reads as TGTGCCAGCAGCGCGGGAGGGAACACTGAAGCTTTCTTT. Amino acid sequence: CASSAGGNTEAFF. Full variable domain (missing parts from reference TRBV9 and TRBJ1-1): DSGVTQTPKHLITATGQRVTLRCSPRSGDLSVYWYQQSLDQGLQFLIQYYNGEERAKGNILERFSAQQFPDLHSELNLSSLELGDSALYFCASSAGGNTEAFFGQGTRLTVV.